The 10 T cell receptor beta chains presented below share a single source sample, sequenced in a study of Tregs in tolerant kidney transplant recipients. The protocol was immunoSEQ multiplex PCR, while the TCRdb copy is restricted to in-frame clones and leaves out a portion. The sample lists some 62,000 clones; 98% were seen once. This sample comprised Tregs from blood, obtained before the transplant. These receptor sequences come from a human donor who received a combined kidney and bone marrow transplant.

The chain carries TRBV9 and TRBJ2-3; 7 bases agree with TRBD2. Germline lookup yields CDR1 SGDLS and CDR2 YYNGEE. The CDR3 consists of 15 residues. V lost 3 bases and J lost 6; bases outside the gene matches: 10. The CDR3 region has the DNA TGTGCCAGCAGCGGAGGACTAGTCTTTGCCGATACGCAGTATTTT. This codes for CASSGGLVFADTQYF.

This chain links TRBV10-3 with TRBJ1-3, with D uncertain. Germline CDR1 and CDR2: ENHRY and SYGVKD. This CDR3 has 16 amino acids. Deletions cut 0 bases from V and 0 bases from J, with 9 bases between. The CDR3 DNA sequence: TGTGCCATCAGTGAGTCGAGGTTACACTCTGGAAACACCATATATTTT. It codes for CAISESRLHSGNTIYF.

The chain employs TRBV7-3 and TRBJ2-2; a weak D match, TRBD2 (6 bases). CDR3 size: 17 residues. V was clipped by 2 bases and J by 5 bases, with 18 bases between them. The germline V gene has CDR1 SGHTA and CDR2 FQGTGA. CDR3 DNA sequence: TGTGCCAGCAGCTTAGTTGCTAGCGCCCCGAGGACCGGGGAGCTGTTTTTT. Translating it yields CASSLVASAPRTGELFF.

The J gene is TRBJ2-3, the V gene TRBV11-2, with TRBD2 identical over 9 bases. J was trimmed by 5 bases and V by 8 bases; bases with no gene match: 11. The CDR3 sequence is 15 residues long. Germline lookup yields CDR1 SGHAT and CDR2 FQNNGV. The CDR3 bases are TGTGCCAGCCGAAAGGGGCTAGCGGGGATAGATACGCAGTATTTT. Protein product: CASRKGLAGIDTQYF.

This rearrangement joins TRBV28 to TRBJ1-2; 9 bases fit TRBD1. Germline-derived CDR1 and CDR2 are MDHEN and SYDVKM. This CDR3 region has 15 residues. Trimming took 7 bases from V and 5 from J; bases not matched to a gene: 11. The CDR3 region is CASTSGDRVHYGYTF. DNA of the CDR3: TGTGCCAGCACCTCCGGGGACAGGGTTCATTATGGCTACACCTTC.

The J gene is TRBJ1-1, the V gene TRBV6-1; 7 positions agree with TRBD1. CDR3 length: 14 residues. Trimming at V came to 7 bases and at J to 5 bases, leaving 10 bases not matched to a gene. CDR1 is MNHNS and CDR2 is SASEGT in the germline V gene. CDR3 protein: CASIQGGVRTEAFF. CDR3 DNA: TGTGCCAGCATCCAGGGGGGTGTACGAACTGAAGCTTTCTTT.

The chain carries TRBV5-8 and TRBJ2-1, with 9 bases matching TRBD2. Losses at the gene ends were 5 bases for V and 2 bases for J; bases not matched to a gene: 8. CDR1 and CDR2 from the germline V gene are SGHTS and YDEGEE. The CDR3 length is 16 residues. CDR3 nucleotide sequence: TGTGCCAGCAGTGTTCCTCTAGCGGGGACCTACAATGAGCAGTTCTTC. Translated: CASSVPLAGTYNEQFF.

The gene calls are TRBV5-1 and TRBJ2-7, with 13 positions matching TRBD2. The germline CDR1 and CDR2 sequences are SGHRS and YFSETQ. V dropped 3 bases and J dropped 3; count of bases not matched to a gene: 3. CDR3 length: 15 amino acids. CDR3 DNA sequence: TGCGCCAGCAGCTGGGGACTAGCGGGACTCTACGAGCAGTACTTC. It is translated as CASSWGLAGLYEQYF. The entire variable domain, with the rest obtained from reference TRBV5-1 and TRBJ2-7, is as follows: KAGVTQTPRYLIKTRGQQVTLSCSPISGHRSVSWYQQTPGQGLQFLFEYFSETQRNKGNFPGRFSGRQFSNSRSEMNVSTLELGDSALYLCASSWGLAGLYEQYFGPGTRLTVT.

The chain links TRBV2 to TRBJ1-4; 7 bases are shared with TRBD1. The CDR3 is made up of 15 amino acids. CDR1 and CDR2 from the germline V gene are SNHLY and FYNNEI. The V gene end was trimmed by 8 bases and the J gene end by 3 bases; junction bases not matched to a gene: 9. The DNA for the CDR3 is TGTGCCAGCTTTGGCCCGGGACAGTCTAATGAAAAACTGTTTTTT. Protein: CASFGPGQSNEKLFF.

The CDR3 DNA is TGCAGCGCCACATATTTTGATGGCTACACCTTC. Protein sequence: CSATYFDGYTF. The chain employs TRBV29-1 and TRBJ1-2; no clear D gene. The V gene's germline CDR1 is SQVTM and CDR2 ANQGSEA. V lost 7 bases and J lost 6, with 12 bases in between. This CDR3 spans 11 amino acids.